The 6 T cell receptor beta chains below all came from one sample that was sequenced in a study of tumor-infiltrating lymphocytes in oesophageal squamous cell carcinoma (dated by TCRdb to between 2015 and 2016). The library was made by PCR. The instrument was an Illumina HiSeq 2000. Using fastp trimming at Q25 and MiXCR clonotype assembly, TCRdb reanalyzed the public sequencing data and kept in-frame beta chains. Records with the same CDR3 protein are collapsed into one entry carrying the most frequent genes and DNA. The sample table contains thousands of distinct CDR3 sequences; only one count was recorded for 60% to 75% of them. Jointly, the top ten make up more than 35% of the sample. Input material: esophageal tumor tissue. The receptors shown here come from a female donor with esophageal squamous cell carcinoma.

This rearrangement joins TRBV7-2 to TRBJ2-7; 9 bases are shared with TRBD1. With the DNA end fitting TRBJ2-1 better, the J assignment may be wrong. The CDR3 consists of 17 residues. The germline gives CDR1 SGHTA, CDR2 FQGNSA. The CDR3 DNA sequence: TGTGCCAGCAGCCTTCCCACCGGGACAGGGAATTACAATGAGCAGTTCTTC. Translating gives CASSLPTGTGNYNEQFF.

The V call is TRBV7-3, the J call TRBJ2-4, with D unclear. The J call is doubtful: the DNA matches TRBJ2-7 better. This CDR3 contains 12 residues. Looked up from germline, CDR1 is SGHTA and CDR2 is FQGTGA. The CDR3 protein is CASSSETYEQYF. The CDR3 DNA reads as TGTGCCAGCAGCTCGGAGACCTACGAGCAGTACTTC.

V and J are TRBV11-2 and TRBJ2-1, with TRBD2 as a possible D gene (5 bases). The end of the DNA aligns better with TRBJ2-7, so the J call may be wrong. This CDR3 has 17 residues. Per germline, CDR1 SGHAT and CDR2 FQNNGV. CDR3 loop: CASSLVPLSRAGNEQYF. For the CDR3, the DNA is TGTGCCAGCAGCTTAGTTCCTCTCTCGAGGGCCGGCAATGAGCAGTACTTC.

The V and J genes are TRBV11-2 and TRBJ2-1, with 9 bases matching TRBD2. After removal of 6 bases from V and 7 bases from J, the junction contained 10 bases not matched to a gene. There are 15 residues in the CDR3. In germline, CDR1 is SGHAT, CDR2 FQNNGV. As DNA, the CDR3 is TGTGCCAGCAGGCGGGGGGCGGGAGGGCCTAATGAGCAGTTCTTC. This translates into CASRRGAGGPNEQFF.

J is TRBJ2-5 and V is TRBV7-6; D might be TRBD1 or TRBD2, each matching 5 bases. Germline values: CDR1 SGHVS, CDR2 FNYEAQ. V was pared by 3 bases and J by 4 bases, with 12 bases between. The CDR3 has 14 residues. The CDR3 DNA follows: TGTGCCAGCAGCTTGTCCGGGACGTTAGAGACCCAGTACTTC. Protein sequence: CASSLSGTLETQYF.

The V gene is TRBV7-8, the J gene TRBJ2-5; 8 nucleotides align to TRBD2. The CDR3 covers 16 residues. The ends lost 5 bases at V and 5 bases at J; junction bases unmatched: 13. Germline V gives CDR1 SGHVS, CDR2 FQNEAQ. CDR3 nucleotides: TGTGCCAGCAGCGAGAGGACTAGCTACCCCACGGAGACCCAGTACTTC. Translated: CASSERTSYPTETQYF.